Following are 18 T cell receptor beta chains from one sample sequenced in a study of cytomegalovirus exposure and HLA in healthy donors. The primer mix had 60 Vbeta and 13 Jbeta primers. TCRdb's table, derived via immunoSEQ multiplex PCR, lists solely in-frame clones and lacks some. The table has about 98,000 clones, over 65% seen once. Sequenced sample: PBMCs. These TCRs come from a male donor in good health and CMV-seronegative.

This chain joins TRBV28 and TRBJ2-5; D might be TRBD2 (6 bases). Trimming left V 3 bases short and J 5 bases short, with 19 bases between. The germline V gene has CDR1 MDHEN and CDR2 SYDVKM. The CDR3 consists of 16 residues. Written as DNA, the CDR3 is TGTGCCAGCAGTTTCCCTGACCCAAGGAGGGGTGAGACCCAGTACTTC. Protein product: CASSFPDPRRGETQYF.

The chain couples TRBV10-3 to TRBJ1-1; no clear D gene. The ends were cut back, 0 bases at V and 1 base at J, with 9 bases in the middle. The CDR3 covers 15 residues. Germline CDR1 is ENHRY and CDR2 is SYGVKD. CDR3 amino acids: CAISESGVKNTEAFF. The DNA for the CDR3 is TGTGCCATCAGTGAGTCGGGAGTTAAGAACACTGAAGCTTTCTTT.

The gene calls are TRBV11-2 and TRBJ1-1, with D unclear. CDR1 and CDR2 (germline): SGHAT, FQNNGV. Trimming pared 5 bases from V and 5 bases from J, leaving 6 bases between. The CDR3 loop spans 11 amino acids. In nucleotides, the CDR3 is TGTGCCAGCAGCCCCGTAACTGAAGCTTTCTTT. This gives the protein CASSPVTEAFF.

The genes are TRBV4-2 and TRBJ2-7; 8 nucleotides align to TRBD2. V shed 3 bases, J shed 3 bases, and the junction held 7 bases outside the gene matches. The germline V gene encodes CDR1 LGHNA and CDR2 YNFKEQ. CDR3 length equals 15 residues. The CDR3: CASSHSAGAGYEQYF. CDR3 in DNA: TGTGCCAGCAGCCACTCAGCGGGAGCGGGCTACGAGCAGTACTTC.

V usage is TRBV7-2 and J usage is TRBJ2-1; 11 nucleotides match TRBD1. J gave up 9 bases and V 4 bases, and 11 bases lay outside the gene matches. This CDR3 has 16 amino acids. Germline CDR1 SGHTA, CDR2 FQGNSA. The CDR3 is CASSSIPGQGVSEQFF. CDR3 nucleotides: TGTGCCAGCAGCTCCATACCGGGACAGGGGGTGAGTGAGCAGTTCTTC.

The J gene is TRBJ2-7, the V gene TRBV5-4; 8 bases are a match to TRBD1. Trimming took 4 bases from V and 6 from J; bases not matched to a gene: 6. Looked up from germline, CDR1 is SGHNT and CDR2 is YYREEE (reference sequence). The CDR3 loop spans 13 amino acids. CDR3 in amino acids: CASSIGQGVEQYF. CDR3 DNA sequence: TGTGCCAGCAGCATCGGACAGGGTGTCGAGCAGTACTTC.

This chain links TRBV7-8 with TRBJ2-7; 7 bases fit TRBD2. The germline CDR1 and CDR2 sequences are SGHVS and FQNEAQ. There are 14 residues in the CDR3. V dropped 3 bases and J dropped 4; count of bases not matched to a gene: 6. In DNA form, the CDR3 reads TGTGCCAGCAGCTTCGGCGGGAGCGTATACGAGCAGTACTTC. Protein product: CASSFGGSVYEQYF.

The chain links TRBV5-6 to TRBJ1-1, with no clear D. The CDR3 is made up of 14 amino acids. Trimming shortened V by 8 bases and J by 1 base, and 15 bases separated the two germline ends. CDR1 is SGHDT and CDR2 is YYEEEE in the germline V gene. The CDR3 here is CASEFGSANTEAFF. CDR3 nucleotide sequence: TGTGCCAGTGAGTTCGGGAGCGCGAACACTGAAGCTTTCTTT.

Here the CDR3 DNA reads TGCGCCAGCAGCTTCGCAGAATCTAACTATGGCTACACCTTC. Its protein is CASSFAESNYGYTF. The genes are TRBV5-1 and TRBJ1-2, with D uncertain. The CDR3 contains 14 residues. The V end was cut by 2 bases, the J end by 0 bases, with 8 bases between. Germline V gene sequence: CDR1 SGHRS, CDR2 YFSETQ.

This rearrangement joins TRBV4-2 to TRBJ2-1; 8 nucleotides agree with TRBD1. Looked up from germline, CDR1 is LGHNA and CDR2 is YNFKEQ. The CDR3 loop spans 18 amino acids. With 2 bases clipped from V and 5 bases from J, the junction kept 14 bases outside the gene matches. The CDR3 here is CASSQTLGAGTGDNEQFF. The CDR3 DNA sequence: TGTGCCAGCAGCCAAACCCTAGGCGCCGGGACAGGAGACAATGAGCAGTTCTTC.

The chain links TRBV30 to TRBJ1-6; no reliable D call. Germline V gene lookup returns CDR1 GTSNPN and CDR2 SVGIG (reference sequence). Trimming pared 5 bases from V and 8 bases from J, leaving 13 bases between. CDR3 length equals 13 residues. CDR3 sequence (DNA): TGTGCCTGGGAAACTTCCGGTGATTCACCCCTCCACTTT. It yields the protein CAWETSGDSPLHF.

This clone has just a few counts. The chain joins TRBV18 to TRBJ2-1; tentatively, D is TRBD2 (6 bases). In germline, CDR1 is KGHSH, CDR2 LQKENI. The ends were cut back, 7 bases at V and 0 bases at J, with 10 bases in the middle. The CDR3 totals 14 residues. The CDR3 DNA reads as TGTGCCAGCTACGGGACTCACTCCTACAATGAGCAGTTCTTC. Amino acid sequence: CASYGTHSYNEQFF.

This chain connects TRBV27 to TRBJ1-2; TRBD1 agrees at 9 bases. J was trimmed by 8 bases and V by 6 bases; bases with no gene match: 7. Per germline, CDR1 MNHEY and CDR2 SMNVEV (reference sequence). The CDR3 contains 13 residues. The CDR3 region has the DNA TGTGCCAGCAGCCTAACAGGGGGCGCGGGCTACACCTTC. Translation gives CASSLTGGAGYTF.

This chain joins TRBV28 and TRBJ2-5; D remains ambiguous. CDR3 size: 13 residues. Per the germline V gene, CDR1 is MDHEN and CDR2 is SYDVKM. Trimming took 3 bases from V and 2 from J, leaving 7 bases between them. The CDR3 loop is CASSFPFQETQYF. The CDR3 DNA reads as TGTGCCAGCAGTTTCCCATTTCAAGAGACCCAGTACTTC.

Written as DNA, the CDR3 is TGCGCCAGCAGCCTGTCGGGACTAGCTCTCAATGAGCAGTTCTTC. Translated: CASSLSGLALNEQFF. The V call is TRBV4-1, the J call TRBJ2-1; 9 bases align to TRBD2. Germline lookup yields CDR1 MGHRA and CDR2 YSYEKL. There are 15 residues in the CDR3. Trimming cost V 4 bases and J 6 bases; bases outside gene matches: 7.

The chain employs TRBV10-3 and TRBJ2-7; TRBD2 matches 9 bases. The CDR3 totals 15 residues. Germline assignment: CDR1 ENHRY and CDR2 SYGVKD. Trimming cost V 6 bases and J 5 bases; bases outside gene matches: 11. The CDR3 protein is CAISGIAGAGNEQYF. CDR3 sequence (DNA): TGTGCCATCAGCGGAATAGCGGGAGCTGGGAACGAGCAGTACTTC.

The J gene is TRBJ1-3, the V gene TRBV7-2, with TRBD1 matching 10 bases. Per germline, CDR1 SGHTA and CDR2 FQGNSA. CDR3 length: 18 residues. With 4 bases clipped from V and 7 bases from J, the junction kept 16 bases outside the gene matches. The CDR3, as DNA: TGTGCCAGCAGCTCGACAGGGGGCGCAGGCTGGAGTGGGAACACCATATATTTT. Protein product: CASSSTGGAGWSGNTIYF.

The chain employs TRBV6-6 and TRBJ1-1; 7 bases match TRBD1. The CDR3 is made up of 12 amino acids. V shed 8 bases, J shed 5 bases, and the junction held 5 bases outside the gene matches. CDR1 MNHNY and CDR2 SVGAGI come from the germline V gene (reference sequence). The CDR3 sequence is CASWQGGTEAFF. The DNA of the CDR3 is TGTGCCAGCTGGCAGGGGGGTACTGAAGCTTTCTTT.